The T cell receptor beta chain described here comes from a study of shared clonotypes between healthy human individuals. Study information: A couple of female and a few male donors aged 18 to 49 were enrolled.

The CDR3 covers 14 residues. The germline gives CDR1 LNHDA, CDR2 SQIVND (reference sequence). V lost 0 bases and J lost 6, with 8 bases in between. The sorted-subset replicate PCRs were given about 200 ng DNA, which is tens of thousands of T cell genomes. Method: immunoSEQ multiplex PCR; TCRdb's copy keeps in-frame clones and lacks some. Of 1.5 million to 2.5 million clones listed, just under 95% are singletons. As to this clone: Its antigen is as yet unknown.

It was CD45RO-negative cells, positively selected for CCR7, that made up naive CD8 cells, with terminally differentiated effector memory CD45RA+ cells excluded. General study results and limits: Rarefaction analysis demonstrated incomplete sorted-subset sequencing notwithstanding large depth.

This TCR was sampled from a man younger than 35 in good health. The chain joins TRBV19 to TRBJ2-2, with no clear D. The sample was naive CD8+ T cells sorted from blood. CDR3 region: CASSIEIPSGELFF. CDR3 in DNA: TGTGCCAGTAGTATAGAAATCCCCTCCGGGGAGCTGTTTTTT.